The 26 T cell receptor beta chains reported below all come from one sample, sequenced in a study of T cell responses to AZD1222 COVID-19 vaccine. Produced via immunoSEQ multiplex PCR; TCRdb's table is partial and in-frame only. The sample contains about 90,000 clones, roughly 89% of which appear only once. The sequenced sample was peripheral blood, obtained on day 0 of MenACWY control vaccination. The receptors derive from an adult in good health.

This chain joins TRBV28 and TRBJ2-1; weak D call: TRBD2 (5 bases). This CDR3 comprises 13 residues. The V gene lost 5 bases and the J gene lost 6 bases, with 11 bases spanning the gap. Germline V gives CDR1 MDHEN, CDR2 SYDVKM. DNA for the CDR3: TGTGCCAGCAGTCCAAGGAGCGGCAATGAGCAGTTCTTC. It codes for CASSPRSGNEQFF.

Here the CDR3 DNA reads TGTGCCAGCATCCTCCGGGACAGGGGCTTATACGAGCAGTACTTC. Its translation is CASILRDRGLYEQYF. The chain uses TRBV5-8 and TRBJ2-7; 10 bases are a match to TRBD1. Germline V CDR1 and CDR2: SGHTS, YDEGEE. The CDR3 runs 15 residues. The V and J ends lost 6 bases and 4 bases, in that order; junction bases with no gene match: 10.

This clone was counted a single time. This chain joins TRBV2 and TRBJ1-1; D possibly corresponds to TRBD1 (6 bases). V was pared by 3 bases and J by 6 bases, with 14 bases between. The germline V gene has CDR1 SNHLY and CDR2 FYNNEI. CDR3 size: 14 residues. CDR3 protein: CASSEDRGAAEAFF. CDR3 bases: TGTGCCAGCAGTGAGGACCGGGGGGCGGCTGAAGCTTTCTTT. The full variable domain, completed using reference TRBV2 and TRBJ1-1, is EPEVTQTPSHQVTQMGQEVILRCVPISNHLYFYWYRQILGQKVEFLVSFYNNEISEKSEIFDDQFSVERPDGSNFTLKIRSTKLEDSAMYFCASSEDRGAAEAFFGQGTRLTVV.

The V call is TRBV7-2, the J call TRBJ2-7, with TRBD1 matching over 8 bases. Germline V gene sequence: CDR1 SGHTA, CDR2 FQGNSA. V dropped 3 bases and J dropped 0; count of bases not matched to a gene: 13. This CDR3 comprises 18 residues. The CDR3 region is CASSFQISGTGGSYEQYF. DNA of the CDR3: TGTGCCAGCAGCTTCCAAATCTCTGGGACAGGAGGCTCCTACGAGCAGTACTTC. Full variable domain (rest looked up from reference TRBV7-2 and TRBJ2-7): GAGVSQSPSNKVTEKGKDVELRCDPISGHTALYWYRQSLGQGLEFLIYFQGNSAPDKSGLPSDRFSAERTGGSVSTLTIQRTQQEDSAVYLCASSFQISGTGGSYEQYFGPGTRLTVT.

The rearrangement joins TRBV19 to TRBJ1-1; D perhaps matches TRBD1 (5 bases). V gave up 7 bases and J gave up 0 bases, with 15 bases separating them. The V gene's germline CDR1 is LNHDA and CDR2 SQIVND (reference sequence). The CDR3 length is 15 residues. DNA of the CDR3: TGTGCCAGTAACACTGGGGCAAGGATGAACACTGAAGCTTTCTTT. This codes for CASNTGARMNTEAFF.

This chain joins TRBV28 and TRBJ2-3; 7 positions agree with TRBD1. The CDR3 is made up of 16 amino acids. The V gene end was trimmed by 6 bases and the J gene end by 3 bases; junction bases not matched to a gene: 12. Germline V gene lookup returns CDR1 MDHEN and CDR2 SYDVKM. The chain's CDR3 is CASSPWTGLSTDTQYF. The CDR3 DNA is TGTGCCAGCAGCCCTTGGACAGGACTTTCTACAGATACGCAGTATTTT.

The V and J genes are TRBV7-9 and TRBJ2-2; TRBD1 agrees at 8 bases. This CDR3 spans 18 amino acids. Trimming removed 2 bases from V and 4 bases from J; junction bases left unmatched: 12. CDR1 and CDR2 from the germline V gene are SEHNR and FQNEAQ (reference sequence). CDR3 protein: CASSLRGAVQGATGELFF. The CDR3 nucleotides read TGTGCCAGCAGCTTAAGGGGCGCTGTCCAGGGGGCCACCGGGGAGCTGTTTTTT.

The CDR3 DNA sequence: TGCGCCAGCAGCCCACAGGGTTATGGCTACACCTTC. It translates to CASSPQGYGYTF. The chain carries TRBV5-1 and TRBJ1-2, with a weak D call TRBD1 (6 bases). V was shortened by 4 bases and J by 5 bases, with 9 bases between the two germline ends. This CDR3 is built from 12 residues. Germline lookup yields CDR1 SGHRS and CDR2 YFSETQ.

The V call is TRBV7-8, the J call TRBJ2-3; D is uncertain. CDR3 length: 12 amino acids. Germline values: CDR1 SGHVS, CDR2 FQNEAQ. V was cut by 5 bases and J by 6 bases, with 9 bases left in between. For the CDR3, the DNA is TGTGCCAGCAGCCAAAACCAGGATACGCAGTATTTT. Protein sequence: CASSQNQDTQYF.

The chain employs TRBV28 and TRBJ1-1; D is unclear. Germline V gene lookup returns CDR1 MDHEN and CDR2 SYDVKM. This CDR3 spans 14 amino acids. V was pared by 2 bases and J by 2 bases, with 9 bases between. CDR3 DNA: TGTGCCAGCAGTTTACCGGGCAGAAACACTGAAGCTTTCTTT. Translated: CASSLPGRNTEAFF.

The chain uses TRBV6-2 or TRBV6-3 and TRBJ2-5, with D unresolved. Germline-derived CDR1 and CDR2 are MNHEY and SVGEGT. This CDR3 comprises 15 residues. Deletions cut 0 bases from V and 5 bases from J, with 13 bases between. The CDR3 sequence is CASSYSGGPKETQYF. CDR3 sequence (DNA): TGTGCCAGCAGTTACTCTGGCGGACCCAAGGAGACCCAGTACTTC.

The gene calls are TRBV7-3 and TRBJ2-1, with TRBD2 matching over 10 bases. CDR1 is SGHTA and CDR2 is FQGTGA in the germline V gene. With V trimmed by 1 base and J by 5 bases, 5 bases remained unmatched. This CDR3 contains 16 residues. The chain's CDR3 is CASSLNSLAGDNEQFF. The DNA for the CDR3 is TGTGCCAGCAGCTTAAACTCGCTAGCGGGGGACAATGAGCAGTTCTTC.

The chain links TRBV10-3 to TRBJ2-3, with 12 bases that match TRBD2. CDR1 and CDR2 (germline): ENHRY, SYGVKD. The length of the CDR3 is 14 residues. Losses at the gene ends were 9 bases for V and 1 base for J; bases not matched to a gene: 2. CDR3 nucleotide sequence: TGTGCCATACGACTAGCGGGGGGCACAGATACGCAGTATTTT. Amino acids: CAIRLAGGTDTQYF.

This chain connects TRBV11-2 to TRBJ1-5; D is ambiguous. CDR3 length: 15 residues. V shed 0 bases and J shed 3 bases, with 9 bases lying between them. Germline assignment: CDR1 SGHAT and CDR2 FQNNGV. For the CDR3, the DNA is TGTGCCAGCAGCTTAGATTATGCGAACAATCAGCCCCAGCATTTT. It codes for CASSLDYANNQPQHF.

This chain uses TRBV29-1 with TRBJ2-7; possible D gene TRBD2, 6 bases. Trimming pared 1 base from V and 3 bases from J, leaving 10 bases between. The CDR3 contains 13 residues. The germline V gene encodes CDR1 SQVTM and CDR2 ANQGSEA. CDR3: CSVEGDSGYEQYF. CDR3 coding DNA: TGCAGCGTTGAAGGTGATAGCGGCTACGAGCAGTACTTC.

This clone was found once. The V and J genes are TRBV2 and TRBJ2-3; D uncertain. The germline V gene encodes CDR1 SNHLY and CDR2 FYNNEI. The CDR3 spans 12 residues. V was clipped by 1 base and J by 5 bases, with 4 bases between them. CDR3 sequence reads: CASSEGRDTQYF. In DNA form, the CDR3 reads TGTGCCAGCAGTGAAGGTCGAGATACGCAGTATTTT.

This clone has just one count. V usage is TRBV27 and J usage is TRBJ1-6; D gene unclear. The CDR3 has 17 amino acids. Trimming removed 4 bases at V and 3 bases at J, with 16 bases between. Germline values: CDR1 MNHEY, CDR2 SMNVEV (reference sequence). The CDR3 is CASSSPTTSSYNSPLHF. The CDR3 nucleotides read TGTGCCAGCAGTTCCCCTACGACAAGCAGCTATAATTCACCCCTCCACTTT.

The chain employs TRBV2 and TRBJ1-1; D is unclear. Germline lookup yields CDR1 SNHLY and CDR2 FYNNEI. CDR3 length equals 13 residues. Trimming pared 2 bases from V and 3 bases from J, leaving 7 bases between. The CDR3 loop reads CASSENVDTEAFF. The DNA of the CDR3 is TGTGCCAGCAGTGAAAACGTAGACACTGAAGCTTTCTTT. The whole variable domain, filled in from reference TRBV2 and TRBJ1-1, reads EPEVTQTPSHQVTQMGQEVILRCVPISNHLYFYWYRQILGQKVEFLVSFYNNEISEKSEIFDDQFSVERPDGSNFTLKIRSTKLEDSAMYFCASSENVDTEAFFGQGTRLTVV.

V usage is TRBV29-1 and J usage is TRBJ2-7; TRBD1 aligns across 10 bases. CDR1 is SQVTM and CDR2 is ANQGSEA in the germline V gene. The V and J ends lost 0 bases and 5 bases, in that order; junction bases with no gene match: 10. The CDR3 sequence is 16 residues long. CDR3 DNA sequence: TGCAGCGTTGAAGATGGGACAGGGGCGGGAAGGGACGAGCAGTACTTC. This gives the protein CSVEDGTGAGRDEQYF.

V and J are TRBV4-3 and TRBJ1-5; no reliable D call. Trimming took 4 bases from V and 7 from J, leaving 5 bases between them. The germline V gene has CDR1 LGHNA and CDR2 YSLEER. CDR3 length: 11 amino acids. CDR3 in amino acids: CASSRGQPQHF. The CDR3 DNA reads TGCGCCAGCAGCCGAGGACAGCCCCAGCATTTT.

The sample holds one count of this clone. V usage is TRBV6-6 and J usage is TRBJ2-3; the D gene is possibly TRBD2 (5 bases). Deletions cut 6 bases from V and 6 bases from J, with 13 bases between. The CDR3 has 13 residues. Germline CDR1 reads MNHNY; CDR2 reads SVGAGI (reference sequence). CDR3 sequence (DNA): TGTGCCAGCAGACTCCAGACGGGGGATACGCAGTATTTT. This encodes CASRLQTGDTQYF.

The gene calls are TRBV24-1 and TRBJ2-2; 10 bases are a match to TRBD1. The germline gives CDR1 KGHDR, CDR2 SFDVKD. J lost 3 bases, V lost 1 base, and 1 base had no gene match. This CDR3 spans 16 amino acids. Here the CDR3 reads CATSDFGQGDTGELFF. The CDR3 DNA is TGTGCCACCAGTGATTTCGGACAGGGGGACACCGGGGAGCTGTTTTTT.

The rearrangement joins TRBV6-5 to TRBJ2-5, with TRBD1 matching 11 bases. The germline gives CDR1 MNHEY, CDR2 SVGAGI. The CDR3 length is 15 residues. Unmatched junction bases numbered 7, after V lost 8 bases and J lost 2 bases. CDR3 nucleotide sequence: TGTGCCAGCGGACAGGGGGCGGTTAGTCAAGAGACCCAGTACTTC. Translating it yields CASGQGAVSQETQYF.

Here the CDR3 reads CASSLGPGQGARSPLHF. The CDR3 DNA sequence: TGTGCCAGCAGCTTAGGGCCCGGACAGGGGGCGCGTTCACCCCTCCACTTT. The V and J genes are TRBV11-2 and TRBJ1-6, with 11 bases matching TRBD1. CDR1 and CDR2 from the germline V gene are SGHAT and FQNNGV. V lost 1 base to trimming and J lost 9 bases; unmatched junction nucleotides: 8. The CDR3 totals 17 residues. Complete variable domain (other parts from reference TRBV11-2 and TRBJ1-6): EAGVAQSPRYKIIEKRQSVAFWCNPISGHATLYWYQQILGQGPKLLIQFQNNGVVDDSQLPKDRFSAERLKGVDSTLKIQPAKLEDSAVYLCASSLGPGQGARSPLHFGNGTRLTVT.

In this sample, this clone turned up a few times. The CDR3 loop reads CASSLPSGTSSYNEQFF. The CDR3 nucleotides are TGTGCCAGCAGCTTGCCCTCCGGTACTAGCTCCTACAATGAGCAGTTCTTC. The rearrangement joins TRBV11-2 to TRBJ2-1; a weak D match, TRBD2 (5 bases). The V and J ends lost 3 bases and 0 bases respectively, with 15 bases between them. CDR1 is SGHAT and CDR2 is FQNNGV in the germline V gene. The CDR3 spans 17 residues.

As DNA, the CDR3 is TGTGCCACCAGTGATTTAGGGACAGCGCACCAAGAGACCCAGTACTTC. Translating it yields CATSDLGTAHQETQYF. The chain joins TRBV24-1 to TRBJ2-5, with 7 bases aligning to TRBD1. The V gene end was trimmed by 1 base and the J gene end by 0 bases; junction bases not matched to a gene: 4. Per the germline V gene, CDR1 is KGHDR and CDR2 is SFDVKD. This CDR3 contains 16 residues.